Listed below are T cell receptor beta chains from one sample, sequenced in a study of Graves' ophthalmopathy and Graves' hyperthyroidism. From the multiplex PCR reads, TCRdb called clonotypes with MiXCR, one entry per CDR3 protein. The table lists roughly 1.1 million distinct CDR3 sequences, 35% to 40% of them singletons. Sequencing was carried out using peripheral blood or thyroid tissue (not recorded which). The receptor source for this set is an adult man with Graves' hyperthyroidism. Each CDR3 is given with its conserved first and last residue. D genes are given only for firm matches. The size of a clone is reported for some rows only, either as once, few or many, or as a class for expanded clones.

size	length	D	V	J	CDR3	DNA
many	11	.	TRBV2	TRBJ2-7	CASSREGLKYF	TGTGCCAGCAGTAGAGAGGGGCTGAAGTACTTC
many	14	TRBD1	TRBV19	TRBJ2-7	CASSAGTGGLEQYF	TGTGCCAGTAGCGCCGGGACAGGGGGCCTCGAGCAGTACTTC
.	14	.	TRBV7-8	TRBJ2-5	CANSPAYAVETQYF	TGTGCCAACAGCCCAGCTTATGCCGTCGAGACCCAGTACTTC
few	13	.	TRBV6-5	TRBJ2-7	CASSPQAEWRLYF	TGTGCCAGCAGTCCACAGGCCGAGTGGCGGCTGTACTTC
.	17	.	TRBV7-9	TRBJ2-7	CASSSERTAGSSYEQYF	TGTGCCAGCAGCTCAGAAAGAACGGCAGGGTCCTCCTACGAGCAGTACTTC
.	14	.	TRBV7-9	TRBJ1-4	CASSYGGGWEKLFF	TGTGCCAGCAGCTACGGCGGGGGTTGGGAAAAACTGTTTTTT
.	18	TRBD2	TRBV20-1	TRBJ2-7	CSARPEPPPLAGGHEQYF	TGCAGTGCTAGGCCCGAGCCCCCCCCTCTAGCGGGAGGACACGAGCAGTACTTC
many	14	TRBD1	TRBV7-2	TRBJ1-1	CASCRGRSSTEAFF	TGTGCCAGTTGCAGGGGGCGTTCGAGTACTGAAGCTTTCTTT
many	11	.	TRBV10-3	TRBJ2-7	CATRGSYEQYF	TGTGCCACCCGGGGCTCCTACGAGCAGTACTTC
many	14	.	TRBV19	TRBJ1-1	CASSTGLRATEAFF	TGTGCCAGTAGTACCGGTCTAAGGGCCACTGAAGCTTTCTTT
many	14	.	TRBV6-6	TRBJ1-1	CASSYSGDGAEAFF	TGTGCCAGCAGTTATTCCGGGGACGGGGCTGAAGCTTTCTTT
many	15	TRBD2	TRBV19	TRBJ2-7	CASTRTSGSFNEQYF	TGTGCCAGTACTCGGACTAGCGGGAGCTTTAACGAGCAGTACTTC
.	16	TRBD1	TRBV29-1	TRBJ1-3	CSVAWTGTSSGNTIYF	TGCAGCGTTGCCTGGACAGGAACGAGCTCTGGAAACACCATATATTTT
few	13	.	TRBV28	TRBJ2-5	CASRSPGEETQYF	TGTGCCAGCAGGAGCCCAGGGGAAGAGACCCAGTACTTC
many	12	.	TRBV20-1	TRBJ1-2	CSAEAESYGYTF	TGCAGTGCTGAGGCCGAGAGCTATGGCTACACCTTC
many	13	.	TRBV29-1	TRBJ2-5	CSVEDYIQETQYF	TGCAGCGTTGAAGATTACATCCAAGAGACCCAGTACTTC
.	11	.	TRBV10-3	TRBJ2-7	CATSHGFEQYF	TGTGCCACCTCCCATGGGTTCGAGCAGTACTTC
.	18	TRBD2	TRBV5-1	TRBJ2-7	CASSPGLAGGQSSYEQYF	TGCGCCAGCAGCCCGGGACTAGCGGGGGGCCAGAGCTCCTACGAGCAGTACTTC
.	17	.	TRBV19	TRBJ1-4	CASREEITSRSNEKLFF	TGTGCCAGTAGAGAGGAAATCACATCGCGATCTAATGAAAAACTGTTTTTT
many	16	TRBD1	TRBV19	TRBJ1-5	CASSIDARGSVQPQHF	TGTGCCAGTAGTATAGATGCCAGGGGGTCTGTTCAGCCCCAGCATTTT
.	16	.	TRBV9	TRBJ2-7	CASSVEGNGSSYEQYF	TGTGCCAGCAGCGTAGAAGGCAACGGGAGTTCCTACGAGCAGTACTTC
many	15	TRBD1	TRBV12-3/TRBV12-4	TRBJ2-2	CASSQRQGGSGELFF	TGTGCCAGCAGTCAGAGACAGGGTGGTTCCGGGGAGCTGTTTTTT
many	13	.	TRBV19	TRBJ1-1	CASGRGKNTEAFF	TGTGCCAGTGGTCGGGGAAAAAACACTGAAGCTTTCTTT
.	13	TRBD2	TRBV10-3	TRBJ2-7	CAISEPGLAEQYF	TGTGCCATCAGTGAGCCGGGACTAGCCGAGCAGTATTTC
many	15	TRBD1	TRBV20-1	TRBJ2-5	CSAKAGTELQETQYF	TGCAGTGCTAAAGCCGGGACAGAGCTCCAAGAGACCCAGTACTTC
.	15	TRBD2	TRBV7-3	TRBJ2-5	CASSLTGTSAGEQYF	TGTGCCAGCAGCCTCACCGGGACTAGCGCGGGAGAGCAGTACTTC
.	14	TRBD1	TRBV20-1	TRBJ2-7	CSALRQGTSYEQYF	TGCAGTGCTCTCCGACAGGGTACCTCCTACGAGCAGTACTTC
few	17	.	TRBV5-4	TRBJ2-5	CASSLVIGGQVQETQYF	TGTGCCAGCAGCTTGGTTATCGGGGGCCAAGTCCAAGAGACCCAGTACTTC
.	15	.	TRBV19	TRBJ1-2	CASRPWEGFSYGYTF	TGTGCCAGTAGGCCTTGGGAGGGATTCTCCTATGGCTACACCTTC
.	11	TRBD1	TRBV29-1	TRBJ1-1	CSVTGTGALIF	TGCAGCGTTACCGGGACAGGTGCCCTTATCTTT
.	16	TRBD2	TRBV12-3/TRBV12-4	TRBJ2-2	CASRSGLAGVTGELFF	TGTGCCAGCAGATCTGGACTAGCGGGAGTAACCGGGGAGCTGTTTTTT
.	14	.	TRBV6-1	TRBJ2-5	CASSREYTQETQYF	TGTGCCAGCAGCCGGGAATACACTCAAGAGACCCAGTACTTC
few	13	.	TRBV6-5	TRBJ2-7	CASSYVGGDEQYF	TGTGCCAGCAGTTACGTAGGAGGGGACGAGCAGTACTTC
many	12	.	TRBV10-3	TRBJ2-7	CAITTEAYEQYF	TGTGCCATCACTACGGAGGCCTACGAGCAGTACTTC
few	14	TRBD1	TRBV28	TRBJ2-7	CASSYRGRPYEQYF	TGTGCCAGCAGTTACAGGGGCAGGCCCTACGAGCAGTACTTC
medium-sized	12	TRBD1	TRBV20-1	TRBJ1-1	CSARQGDTEAFF	TGCAGTGCTAGACAGGGGGACACTGAAGCTTTCTTT
.	13	.	TRBV7-2	TRBJ2-7	CASSLEVRAEQYF	TGTGCCAGCAGCTTAGAAGTGCGGGCCGAGCAGTACTTC
.	14	TRBD1	TRBV27	TRBJ1-2	CASSPLTGEYGYTF	TGTGCCAGCAGTCCTCTGACAGGGGAGTATGGCTACACCTTC
few	15	TRBD2	TRBV6-2/TRBV6-3	TRBJ2-7	CASSSSTSGRIKEYF	TGTGCCAGCAGTTCCTCGACTAGCGGGAGGATTAAGGAGTACTTC
many	15	.	TRBV20-1	TRBJ1-5	CSASFRAGGNQPQHF	TGCAGTGCCAGCTTTCGGGCAGGTGGCAATCAGCCCCAGCATTTT
many	16	TRBD1	TRBV19	TRBJ1-1	CASTAQGRGRDTEAFF	TGTGCCAGTACGGCCCAGGGGAGGGGGCGGGACACTGAAGCTTTCTTT
few	15	TRBD1	TRBV7-8	TRBJ1-5	CASSLRDRDNQPQHF	TGTGCCAGCAGCCTCCGGGACAGGGATAATCAGCCCCAGCATTTT
few	19	.	TRBV15	TRBJ1-5	CATSSFPQGPSKINQPQHF	TGTGCCACCAGCAGCTTCCCACAGGGCCCTTCTAAGATCAATCAGCCCCAGCATTTT
.	15	.	TRBV4-1	TRBJ1-2	CASSQDTGGIKGYTF	TGCGCCAGCAGCCAAGATACGGGGGGGATCAAAGGCTACACCTTC
few	12	.	TRBV19	TRBJ2-6	CASSIGSNVLTF	TGTGCCAGTAGTATCGGGTCCAACGTCCTGACTTTC
.	14	.	TRBV2	TRBJ2-2	CASSEGGAAGELFF	TGTGCCAGCAGTGAAGGGGGGGCGGCCGGGGAGCTGTTTTTT
.	16	.	TRBV10-3	TRBJ2-5	CAISETGGSLQETQYF	TGTGCCATCAGTGAGACTGGGGGATCCTTACAAGAGACCCAGTACTTC
many	10	.	TRBV6-5	TRBJ1-2	CVIQGLGYTF	TGTGTCATACAGGGCTTGGGCTACACCTTC
few	16	.	TRBV5-6	TRBJ1-2	CASSRSGTHSYYGYTF	TGTGCCAGCAGCCGATCCGGGACACACAGTTACTATGGCTACACCTTC
.	11	.	TRBV29-1	TRBJ2-5	CSVVEGDTQYF	TGCAGCGTTGTCGAGGGGGACACCCAGTACTTC
many	14	TRBD1	TRBV5-4	TRBJ1-6	CASSFTGGGSPLHF	TGTGCCAGCAGCTTCACAGGGGGCGGGTCACCCCTCCACTTT
many	16	TRBD1	TRBV7-9	TRBJ1-2	CASSWGQSYRNYGYTF	TGTGCCAGCAGCTGGGGACAGTCTTACCGTAACTATGGCTACACCTTC
many	14	.	TRBV6-5	TRBJ1-6	CASSYDPGVSPLHF	TGTGCCAGCAGTTACGACCCAGGGGTTTCACCCCTCCACTTT
.	15	.	TRBV6-5	TRBJ2-7	CASSPRSGPAYEQYF	TGTGCCAGCAGTCCACGAAGCGGGCCCGCCTACGAGCAGTACTTC